These 10 T cell receptor beta chains came from one sample sequenced in a study of liver allograft versus peripheral blood T cells. Background on the study: In transplanted livers, T cell receptor repertoires were compared with those found in the recipients' peripheral blood.

TCRdb ran MiXCR on the reads and lists one entry per CDR3 protein. The data hold several thousand distinct CDR3 sequences, with about a sixth observed a single time. These receptor sequences come from a human patient who had a liver transplant. Certain T cells may be donor cells from the graft.

In its sample, this clonotype ranks as medium-sized (0.01 to 0.1%). The V and J genes are TRBV20-1 and TRBJ1-5; D not certain. Trimming shortened V by 6 bases and J by 0 bases, and 9 bases separated the two germline ends. The V gene's germline CDR1 is DFQATT and CDR2 SNEGSKA (reference sequence). There are 13 residues in the CDR3. The DNA for the CDR3 is TGCAGTGCAGAGGCCTTTAGCAATCAGCCCCAGCATTTT. Protein: CSAEAFSNQPQHF.

As for this clonotype: A much larger clone lies one base from this, so it may be a read error. The CDR3 carries no conserved terminal phenylalanine or tryptophan, so it likely arises from a read error. This chain links TRBV6-6 with TRBJ2-5; 13 positions match TRBD2. CDR1 and CDR2 (germline): MNHNY, SVGAGI (reference sequence). The length of the CDR3 is 17 residues. Unmatched junction bases numbered 9, after V lost 3 bases and J lost 5 bases. The CDR3 protein is CASSYPGTSGMGETQYY. The CDR3 region has the DNA TGTGCCAGCAGTTATCCCGGGACTAGCGGGATGGGCGAGACCCAGTACTAC.

The chain combines TRBV28 with TRBJ1-1; possibly TRBD1 for D (5 bases). V lost 5 bases, J lost 4 bases, and 14 bases lay in between. Germline V gene lookup returns CDR1 MDHEN and CDR2 SYDVKM. This CDR3 region has 14 residues. The CDR3 nucleotides read TGTGCCAGCAGTCAACAGACTGGGGGCACTGAAGCTTTCTTT. Translation: CASSQQTGGTEAFF.

This clonotype has more than one count but fewer than ten. V usage is TRBV6-5 and J usage is TRBJ2-5; a weak D match, TRBD2 (6 bases). V was trimmed by 6 bases and J by 1 base, leaving 12 bases between them. The germline V gene encodes CDR1 MNHEY and CDR2 SVGAGI. The CDR3 length is 14 residues. The CDR3 DNA reads as TGTGCCAGCAGCCCAAGGCGGGGCCAAGAGACCCAGTACTTC. Translating it yields CASSPRRGQETQYF.

This clonotype appeared a few times. The chain is built from TRBV19 and TRBJ1-1; TRBD1 is a possible D gene (5 bases). CDR1 and CDR2 (germline): LNHDA, SQIVND (reference sequence). CDR3 size: 15 residues. Trimming left V 6 bases short and J 2 bases short, with 16 bases between. For the CDR3, the DNA is TGTGCCAGTAGCGCCCTGGGGGGAAGAAACACTGAAGCTTTCTTT. The encoded protein is CASSALGGRNTEAFF.

This clonotype counts as medium-sized. The chain couples TRBV18 to TRBJ2-7; TRBD1 is a possible D gene (5 bases). Germline assignment: CDR1 KGHSH and CDR2 LQKENI. CDR3 length equals 14 residues. V was cut by 4 bases and J by 3 bases, with 13 bases left in between. CDR3 region: CASSQSTEGYEQYF. Here the CDR3 DNA reads TGTGCCAGCTCACAATCGACAGAAGGCTACGAGCAGTACTTC.

The chain employs TRBV19 and TRBJ2-5; 9 nucleotides match TRBD1. V gave up 4 bases and J gave up 5 bases; unmatched junction bases: 11. Germline CDR1 reads LNHDA; CDR2 reads SQIVND (reference sequence). The CDR3 totals 16 residues. CDR3 DNA: TGTGCCAGTAGTAATCTCGGACAGGGGCTCCCTGAGACCCAGTACTTC. As protein: CASSNLGQGLPETQYF.

The chain employs TRBV5-1 and TRBJ1-1, with 8 bases matching TRBD1. This CDR3 region has 15 residues. Trimming cost V 0 bases and J 2 bases; bases outside gene matches: 3. CDR1 is SGHRS and CDR2 is YFSETQ in the germline V gene. CDR3 bases: TGCGCCAGCAGCTTGGCAGGGGGCTTTAACACTGAAGCTTTCTTT. It is translated as CASSLAGGFNTEAFF.

This clonotype was picked up a small number of times. The chain links TRBV24-1 to TRBJ2-5; 9 positions match TRBD2. This CDR3 contains 16 residues. Germline CDR1 is KGHDR and CDR2 is SFDVKD. J lost 2 bases, V lost 2 bases, and 5 bases had no gene match. The CDR3 sequence: CATSDSRGGGQETQYF. CDR3 bases: TGTGCCACCAGTGATTCCCGCGGGGGGGGGCAAGAGACCCAGTACTTC.

The chain carries TRBV5-1 and TRBJ2-2; TRBD2 matches at 8 bases. This CDR3 spans 16 amino acids. Germline CDR1 SGHRS, CDR2 YFSETQ. V gave up 5 bases and J gave up 2 bases; unmatched junction bases: 8. The CDR3: CASRSAGGINTGELFF. The CDR3 DNA is TGCGCCAGCAGGTCCGCGGGAGGCATCAACACCGGGGAGCTGTTTTTT.